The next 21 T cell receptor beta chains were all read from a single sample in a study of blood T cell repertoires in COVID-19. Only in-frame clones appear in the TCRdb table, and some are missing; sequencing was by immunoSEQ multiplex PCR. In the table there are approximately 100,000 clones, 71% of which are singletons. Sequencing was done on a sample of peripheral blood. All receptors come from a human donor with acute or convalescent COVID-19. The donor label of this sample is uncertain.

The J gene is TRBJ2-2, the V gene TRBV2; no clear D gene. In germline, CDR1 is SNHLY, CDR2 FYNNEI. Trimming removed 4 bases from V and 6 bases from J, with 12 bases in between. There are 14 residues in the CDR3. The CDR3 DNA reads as TGTGCCAGCAGTGGGCTAGTCGGGTCCGGGGAGCTGTTTTTT. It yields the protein CASSGLVGSGELFF.

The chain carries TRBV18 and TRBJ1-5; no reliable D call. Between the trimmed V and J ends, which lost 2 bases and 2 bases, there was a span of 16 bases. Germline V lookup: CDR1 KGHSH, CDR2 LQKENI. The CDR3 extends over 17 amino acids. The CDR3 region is CASSPIPPGVRNQPQHF. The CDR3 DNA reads TGTGCCAGCTCACCAATCCCCCCCGGGGTCCGCAATCAGCCCCAGCATTTT.

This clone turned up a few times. The CDR3, as DNA: TGTGCCAGCATCAGAGACAGTCCTTCTGGAAACACCATATATTTT. Its protein is CASIRDSPSGNTIYF. The chain uses TRBV2 and TRBJ1-3, with TRBD1 as a possible D gene (5 bases). CDR1 and CDR2 (germline): SNHLY, FYNNEI. The CDR3 contains 15 residues. V lost 7 bases and J lost 1, with 14 bases in between.

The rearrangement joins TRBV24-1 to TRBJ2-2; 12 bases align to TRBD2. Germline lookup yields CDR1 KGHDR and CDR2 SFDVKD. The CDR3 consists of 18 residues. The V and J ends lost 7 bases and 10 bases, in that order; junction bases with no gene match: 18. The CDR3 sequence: CATSSLAGGPQGKKELFF. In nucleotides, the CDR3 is TGTGCCACCAGCTCCCTAGCGGGGGGGCCGCAGGGGAAAAAGGAGCTGTTTTTT.

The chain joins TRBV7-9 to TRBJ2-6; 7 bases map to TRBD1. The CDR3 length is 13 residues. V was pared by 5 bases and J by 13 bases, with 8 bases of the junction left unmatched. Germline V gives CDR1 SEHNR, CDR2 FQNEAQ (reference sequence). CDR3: CASSQTGSWVLTF. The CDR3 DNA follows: TGTGCCAGCAGCCAGACAGGGTCCTGGGTCCTGACTTTC.

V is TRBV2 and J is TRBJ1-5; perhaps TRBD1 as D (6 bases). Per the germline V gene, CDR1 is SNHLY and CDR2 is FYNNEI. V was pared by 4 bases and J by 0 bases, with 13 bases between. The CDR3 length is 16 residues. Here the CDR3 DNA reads TGTGCCAGCAGTGGAAACGGCAGGGGTAGCAATCAGCCCCAGCATTTT. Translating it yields CASSGNGRGSNQPQHF.

The CDR3 nucleotides are TGTGCCAGCTCACCCACCAGGGGGCCGAACACTGAAGCTTTCTTT. It codes for CASSPTRGPNTEAFF. The chain joins TRBV18 to TRBJ1-1; 8 nucleotides match TRBD1. The CDR3 sequence is 15 residues long. Per germline, CDR1 KGHSH and CDR2 LQKENI. V dropped 3 bases and J dropped 1; count of bases not matched to a gene: 4.

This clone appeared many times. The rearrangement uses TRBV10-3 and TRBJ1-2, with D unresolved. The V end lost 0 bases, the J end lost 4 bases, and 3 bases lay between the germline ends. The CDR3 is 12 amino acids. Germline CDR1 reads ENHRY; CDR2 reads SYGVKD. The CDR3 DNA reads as TGTGCCATCAGTGAGTCCGGCTATGGCTACACCTTC. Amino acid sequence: CAISESGYGYTF.

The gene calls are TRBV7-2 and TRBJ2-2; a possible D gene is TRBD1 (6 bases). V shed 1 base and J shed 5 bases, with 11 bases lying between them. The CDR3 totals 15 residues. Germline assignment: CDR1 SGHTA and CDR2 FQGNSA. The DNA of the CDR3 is TGTGCCAGCAGCTTAGTGGCAGGGGAGACCGGGGAGCTGTTTTTT. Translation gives CASSLVAGETGELFF.

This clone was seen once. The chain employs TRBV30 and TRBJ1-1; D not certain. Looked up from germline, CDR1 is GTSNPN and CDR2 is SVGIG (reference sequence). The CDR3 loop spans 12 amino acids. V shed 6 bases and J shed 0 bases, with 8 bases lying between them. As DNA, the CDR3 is TGTGCCTGCGTACACCTGAACACTGAAGCTTTCTTT. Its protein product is CACVHLNTEAFF. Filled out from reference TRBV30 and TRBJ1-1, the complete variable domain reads SQTIHQWPATLVQPVGSPLSLECTVEGTSNPNLYWYRQAAGRGLQLLFYSVGIGQISSEVPQNLSASRPQDRQFILSSKKLLLSDSGFYLCACVHLNTEAFFGQGTRLTVV.

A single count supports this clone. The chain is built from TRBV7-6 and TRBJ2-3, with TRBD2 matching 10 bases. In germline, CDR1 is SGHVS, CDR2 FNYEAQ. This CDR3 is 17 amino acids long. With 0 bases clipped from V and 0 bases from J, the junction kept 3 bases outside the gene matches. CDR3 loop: CASSLAAGGFSTDTQYF. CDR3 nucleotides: TGTGCCAGCAGCTTAGCAGCGGGGGGGTTTAGCACAGATACGCAGTATTTT.

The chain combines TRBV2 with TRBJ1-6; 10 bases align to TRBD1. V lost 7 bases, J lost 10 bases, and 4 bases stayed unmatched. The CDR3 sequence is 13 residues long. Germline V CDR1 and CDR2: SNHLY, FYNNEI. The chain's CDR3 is CASTGTGASPLHF. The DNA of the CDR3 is TGTGCCAGCACCGGGACAGGGGCCTCACCCCTCCACTTT.

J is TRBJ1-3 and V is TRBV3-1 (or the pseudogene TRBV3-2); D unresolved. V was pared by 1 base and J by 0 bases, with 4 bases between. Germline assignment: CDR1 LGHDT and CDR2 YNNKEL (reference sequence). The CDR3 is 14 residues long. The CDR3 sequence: CASSQGVSGNTIYF. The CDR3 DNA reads TGTGCCAGCAGCCAAGGAGTCTCTGGAAACACCATATATTTT.

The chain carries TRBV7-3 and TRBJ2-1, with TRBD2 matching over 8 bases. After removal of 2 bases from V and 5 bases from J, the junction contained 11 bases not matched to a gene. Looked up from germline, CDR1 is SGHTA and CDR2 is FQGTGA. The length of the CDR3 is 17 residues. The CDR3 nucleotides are TGTGCCAGCAGCTTAGATGGGACTAGGGGATATAACAATGAGCAGTTCTTC. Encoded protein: CASSLDGTRGYNNEQFF.

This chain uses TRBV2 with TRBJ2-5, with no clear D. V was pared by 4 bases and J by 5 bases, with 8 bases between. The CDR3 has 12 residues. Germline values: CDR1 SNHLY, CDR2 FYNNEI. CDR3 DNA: TGTGCCAGCAGTGGGCCTTGGGAGACCCAGTACTTC. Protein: CASSGPWETQYF.

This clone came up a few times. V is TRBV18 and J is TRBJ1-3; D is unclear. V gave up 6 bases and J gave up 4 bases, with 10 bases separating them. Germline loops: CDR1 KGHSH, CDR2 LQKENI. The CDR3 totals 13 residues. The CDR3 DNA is TGTGCCAGCTCCGAGAATACGGGAAACACCATATATTTT. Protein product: CASSENTGNTIYF.

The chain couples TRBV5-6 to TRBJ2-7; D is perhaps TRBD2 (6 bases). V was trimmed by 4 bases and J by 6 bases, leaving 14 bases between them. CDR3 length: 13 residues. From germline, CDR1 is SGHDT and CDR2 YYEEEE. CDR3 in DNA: TGTGCCAGCAGCCCGGGGGTAGTCGGCGAGCAGTACGTC. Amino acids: CASSPGVVGEQYV.

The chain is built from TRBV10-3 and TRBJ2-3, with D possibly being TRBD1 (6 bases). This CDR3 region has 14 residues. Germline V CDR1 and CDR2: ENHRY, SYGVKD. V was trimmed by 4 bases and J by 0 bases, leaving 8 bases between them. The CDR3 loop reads CAISGTVSTDTQYF. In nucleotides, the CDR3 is TGTGCCATCAGTGGGACAGTTAGCACAGATACGCAGTATTTT.

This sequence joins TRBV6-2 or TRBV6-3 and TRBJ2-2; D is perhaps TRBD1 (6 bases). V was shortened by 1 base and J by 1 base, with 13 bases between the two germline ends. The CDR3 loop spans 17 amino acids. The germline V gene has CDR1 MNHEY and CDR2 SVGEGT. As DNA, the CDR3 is TGTGCCAGCAGTTACTTACTTACAGGGCGGAACACCGGGGAGCTGTTTTTT. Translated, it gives CASSYLLTGRNTGELFF.

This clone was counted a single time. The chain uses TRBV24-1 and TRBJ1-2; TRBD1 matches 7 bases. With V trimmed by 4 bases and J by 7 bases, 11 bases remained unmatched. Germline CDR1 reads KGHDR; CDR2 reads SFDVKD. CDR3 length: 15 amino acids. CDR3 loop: CATSDRRDSFPGYTF. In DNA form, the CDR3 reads TGTGCCACCAGTGACCGCCGGGACAGTTTTCCTGGCTACACCTTC.

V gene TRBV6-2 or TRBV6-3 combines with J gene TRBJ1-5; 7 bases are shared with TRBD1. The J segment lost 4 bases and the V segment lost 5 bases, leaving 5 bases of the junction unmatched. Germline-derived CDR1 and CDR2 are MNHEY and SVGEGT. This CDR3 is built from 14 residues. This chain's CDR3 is CASSRQGRNQPQHF. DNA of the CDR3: TGTGCCAGCAGTCGACAGGGCCGGAATCAGCCCCAGCATTTT.